This T cell receptor (beta chain) was recorded in a study of blood T cell repertoires in COVID-19. Original data processing: Amplified reference gene primers provided the basis for estimating nucleated cell counts. The repertoire was sequenced with immunoSEQ multiplex PCR; TCRdb's copy has only in-frame clones and lacks some. From that table come the V and J calls and clone size; the DNA was used to work out D and trimming. The table has more than 400,000 clones, approximately 86% seen once. Everyone who took part was about 18 to 90 years old, and they came from about 25 US areas. Participants had their cohort set by participant-reported clinical history. This CDR3 region has 17 residues. Trimming shortened V by 4 bases and J by 4 bases, and 24 bases separated the two germline ends. CDR1 and CDR2 (germline): SGHNT, YYREEE (reference sequence).

The source of this sequence is a woman between 18 and 29 years old who had recovered from COVID-19. The sequenced sample consisted of PBMCs or T cells enriched from blood (not recorded which). The chain joins TRBV5-4 to TRBJ2-7; D is perhaps TRBD2 (6 bases). DNA of the CDR3: TGTGCCAGCAGCGGGGTCGTGGGGCGGGGCCGTGGATACGAGCAGTACTTC. It encodes CASSGVVGRGRGYEQYF.